One and the same sample provided the 26 T cell receptor beta chains below, sequenced in a study of T cell responses to AZD1222 COVID-19 vaccine. Clones were sequenced by immunoSEQ multiplex PCR, and TCRdb holds only the in-frame ones, with some missing. The table includes about 68,000 clones, 80% to 85% detected once. Specimen: peripheral blood, collected on day 0 of AZD1222 vaccination. These receptors all come from an adult in good health.

The chain joins TRBV3-1 (or the pseudogene TRBV3-2) to TRBJ2-3; D ambiguous. V shed 6 bases and J shed 1 base, with 8 bases lying between them. This CDR3 contains 13 residues. Germline CDR1 is LGHDT and CDR2 is YNNKEL (reference sequence). The CDR3 DNA reads as TGTGCCAGCAGTCAGTATGGCACAGATACGCAGTATTTT. This gives the protein CASSQYGTDTQYF.

This sequence joins TRBV6-1 and TRBJ2-5, with D unclear. The CDR3 has 16 residues. Trimming stripped 1 base from V and 7 bases from J, with 19 bases between. CDR1 and CDR2 (germline): MNHNS, SASEGT. DNA of the CDR3: TGTGCCAGCAGTGAAGTTCCCGCTACGCCGAAAGGGACCCAGTACTTC. It codes for CASSEVPATPKGTQYF.

This clone was detected once. This chain links TRBV5-1 with TRBJ1-1; D remains ambiguous. V lost 0 bases and J lost 1, with 10 bases in between. The CDR3 contains 15 residues. CDR1 SGHRS and CDR2 YFSETQ come from the germline V gene. CDR3 amino acids: CASSLARVGNTEAFF. The CDR3 DNA sequence: TGCGCCAGCAGCTTGGCTCGGGTAGGGAACACTGAAGCTTTCTTT. Full variable domain (outside the CDR3, taken from reference TRBV5-1 and TRBJ1-1): KAGVTQTPRYLIKTRGQQVTLSCSPISGHRSVSWYQQTPGQGLQFLFEYFSETQRNKGNFPGRFSGRQFSNSRSEMNVSTLELGDSALYLCASSLARVGNTEAFFGQGTRLTVV.

V gene TRBV19 combines with J gene TRBJ2-2; 7 bases agree with TRBD1. Trimming took 5 bases from V and 2 from J; bases not matched to a gene: 5. The germline CDR1 and CDR2 sequences are LNHDA and SQIVND (reference sequence). The CDR3 is 15 amino acids. The CDR3 sequence is CASSSRTGNTGELFF. DNA for the CDR3: TGTGCCAGTAGTTCCAGGACAGGTAACACCGGGGAGCTGTTTTTT.

The V and J genes are TRBV7-9 and TRBJ2-1, with TRBD1 identical over 8 bases. The V segment lost 7 bases and the J segment 8 bases; nucleotides outside the gene matches: 7. This CDR3 has 13 amino acids. CDR1 is SEHNR, CDR2 FQNEAQ, per germline (reference sequence). CDR3 protein: CASTLTDRDEQFF. The CDR3 DNA is TGTGCCAGCACCCTGACGGACAGGGATGAGCAGTTCTTC.

The chain has TRBV10-3 and TRBJ2-3; D ambiguous. The CDR3 runs to 15 residues. Germline CDR1 reads ENHRY; CDR2 reads SYGVKD. V shed 10 bases and J shed 0 bases, with 17 bases lying between them. CDR3 DNA: TGTGCCACCCGCGGAGATACCACTAGCACAGATACGCAGTATTTT. This translates into CATRGDTTSTDTQYF.

The chain joins TRBV10-1 to TRBJ2-7, with D possibly being TRBD1 (5 bases). The CDR3 length is 14 residues. Trimming pared 5 bases from V and 1 base from J, leaving 12 bases between. The germline V gene encodes CDR1 WNHNN and CDR2 SYGVQD (reference sequence). CDR3 loop: CASSRGQRSYEQYF. CDR3 DNA sequence: TGCGCCAGCAGTAGGGGTCAAAGATCCTACGAGCAGTACTTC.

In this sample, this clone turned up once. The V and J genes are TRBV12-3 or TRBV12-4 and TRBJ1-2; a possible D gene is TRBD1 (5 bases). This CDR3 region has 13 residues. Trimming removed 3 bases from V and 2 bases from J, with 7 bases in between. The CDR3 loop reads CASSFQGNYGYTF. DNA for the CDR3: TGTGCCAGCAGTTTCCAGGGCAACTATGGCTACACCTTC.

This clone was found a few times. CDR3 nucleotide sequence: TGTGCCAGCAGCTTCTACCGGACCTCTGGGGCCAACGTCCTGACTTTC. Its translation: CASSFYRTSGANVLTF. The chain is built from TRBV7-2 and TRBJ2-6; the D is unclear. V lost 3 bases and J lost 0, with 9 bases in between. Per germline, CDR1 SGHTA and CDR2 FQGNSA. The CDR3 has 16 amino acids. The full variable domain, completed using reference TRBV7-2 and TRBJ2-6, is GAGVSQSPSNKVTEKGKDVELRCDPISGHTALYWYRQSLGQGLEFLIYFQGNSAPDKSGLPSDRFSAERTGGSVSTLTIQRTQQEDSAVYLCASSFYRTSGANVLTFGAGSRLTVL.

The V and J genes are TRBV3-1 (or the pseudogene TRBV3-2) and TRBJ1-4; no clear D gene. Germline lookup yields CDR1 LGHDT and CDR2 YNNKEL (reference sequence). The ends were cut back, 2 bases at V and 1 base at J, with 5 bases in the middle. This CDR3 region has 14 residues. Here the CDR3 reads CASSQQLTNEKLFF. For the CDR3, the DNA is TGTGCCAGCAGCCAACAGCTAACTAATGAAAAACTGTTTTTT.

In nucleotides, the CDR3 is TGTGCCAGCAGCTTACGGAGAGGGGGACCAGATACGCAGTATTTT. It specifies CASSLRRGGPDTQYF. The chain employs TRBV11-3 and TRBJ2-3, with D possibly matching TRBD1 (6 bases). CDR1 is SGHNT and CDR2 is YENEEA in the germline V gene. The CDR3 totals 15 residues. V lost 2 bases, J lost 4 bases, and 13 bases lay in between.

This clone was seen more than once but under ten times. The rearrangement uses TRBV5-1 and TRBJ2-7; D is ambiguous. The V gene lost 1 base and the J gene lost 4 bases, with 9 bases spanning the gap. The CDR3 is made up of 13 amino acids. In germline, CDR1 is SGHRS, CDR2 YFSETQ. The CDR3 loop reads CASSLTADYEQYF. The CDR3 bases are TGCGCCAGCAGCTTGACAGCAGATTACGAGCAGTACTTC. The full variable domain, rest sourced from reference TRBV5-1 and TRBJ2-7, is KAGVTQTPRYLIKTRGQQVTLSCSPISGHRSVSWYQQTPGQGLQFLFEYFSETQRNKGNFPGRFSGRQFSNSRSEMNVSTLELGDSALYLCASSLTADYEQYFGPGTRLTVT.

The chain couples TRBV2 to TRBJ1-2, with a possible D match to TRBD1 (5 bases). Germline assignment: CDR1 SNHLY and CDR2 FYNNEI. The CDR3 is 15 residues long. V was clipped by 1 base and J by 3 bases, with 12 bases between them. CDR3 in amino acids: CASSEGGGGHYGYTF. The CDR3, as DNA: TGTGCCAGCAGTGAAGGCGGCGGGGGACACTATGGCTACACCTTC.

The chain employs TRBV2 and TRBJ2-1; D possibly uses TRBD1 or TRBD2 (5 bases each). CDR1 is SNHLY and CDR2 is FYNNEI in the germline V gene. This CDR3 spans 16 amino acids. Trimming cost V 8 bases and J 2 bases, with 19 bases left between them. CDR3 in amino acids: CASDRTGTKTYNEQFF. In DNA, the CDR3 is TGTGCCAGCGATCGGACCGGGACGAAGACCTACAATGAGCAGTTCTTC.

V gene TRBV5-1 combines with J gene TRBJ2-2; the D is unclear. Germline V CDR1 and CDR2: SGHRS, YFSETQ. The V end was cut by 4 bases, the J end by 2 bases, with 6 bases between. The CDR3 contains 13 residues. CDR3 protein: CASSPQNTGELFF. CDR3 in DNA: TGCGCCAGCAGCCCCCAAAACACCGGGGAGCTGTTTTTT.

The rearrangement links TRBV19 to TRBJ1-2, with TRBD1 matching over 7 bases. With V trimmed by 3 bases and J by 0 bases, 4 bases remained unmatched. CDR3 length: 15 residues. The germline CDR1 and CDR2 sequences are LNHDA and SQIVND (reference sequence). This CDR3 is CASSIRDRANYGYTF. In DNA form, the CDR3 reads TGTGCCAGTAGTATTAGGGACAGAGCTAACTATGGCTACACCTTC.

This chain joins TRBV6-2 or TRBV6-3 and TRBJ2-1; 8 nucleotides agree with TRBD1. With 5 bases clipped from V and 0 bases from J, the junction kept 9 bases outside the gene matches. CDR1 and CDR2 from the germline V gene are MNHEY and SVGEGT. The CDR3 totals 17 residues. DNA for the CDR3: TGTGCCAGCAGTAGGGGGACAGGTCTTAGCTCCTACAATGAGCAGTTCTTC. Translated: CASSRGTGLSSYNEQFF.

The rearrangement uses TRBV15 and TRBJ1-1; tentative D call: TRBD1 (5 bases). The CDR3 extends over 17 amino acids. CDR1 and CDR2 (germline): LNHNV, YYDKDF (reference sequence). V was cut by 0 bases and J by 1 base, with 15 bases left in between. CDR3 residues: CATSRDSWRGTNTEAFF. CDR3 DNA sequence: TGTGCCACCAGCAGAGATAGCTGGCGGGGGACGAACACTGAAGCTTTCTTT.

This chain links TRBV5-1 with TRBJ2-3; 8 nucleotides agree with TRBD1. Germline loops: CDR1 SGHRS, CDR2 YFSETQ. This CDR3 has 14 amino acids. Trimming cost V 2 bases and J 5 bases; bases outside gene matches: 4. Here the CDR3 DNA reads TGCGCCAGCAGCTTACGACAGGGGATAGATACGCAGTATTTT. Amino acid sequence: CASSLRQGIDTQYF.

This clone was seen a handful of times. The chain employs TRBV11-2 and TRBJ1-6; D is unresolved. CDR1 is SGHAT and CDR2 is FQNNGV in the germline V gene. The CDR3 is made up of 14 amino acids. Trimming took off 1 base at V and 7 bases at J, with 8 bases between the two ends. The CDR3 protein is CASSLGAGNSPLHF. The CDR3 coding sequence is TGTGCCAGCAGCTTAGGGGCCGGGAATTCACCCCTCCACTTT.

The rearrangement links TRBV5-5 to TRBJ1-2, with TRBD1 matching over 10 bases. Germline trimming cut 4 bases from V and 8 bases from J; bases unmatched to any gene: 8. The length of the CDR3 is 14 residues. CDR1 and CDR2 from the germline V gene are SGHKS and YYEKEE (reference sequence). CDR3 nucleotides: TGTGCCAGCAGCCCCGGAGACAGGGGGCGCGGCTACACCTTC. Protein sequence: CASSPGDRGRGYTF.

The rearrangement joins TRBV19 to TRBJ1-1; 9 bases map to TRBD1. This CDR3 has 13 residues. The germline V gene has CDR1 LNHDA and CDR2 SQIVND (reference sequence). Trimming at V came to 9 bases and at J to 3 bases, leaving 5 bases not matched to a gene. The CDR3 sequence: CASRQGEDTEAFF. The CDR3 nucleotides are TGTGCCAGCCGACAGGGGGAGGACACTGAAGCTTTCTTT. The full variable domain, rest sourced from reference TRBV19 and TRBJ1-1, is DGGITQSPKYLFRKEGQNVTLSCEQNLNHDAMYWYRQDPGQGLRLIYYSQIVNDFQKGDIAEGYSVSREKKESFPLTVTSAQKNPTAFYLCASRQGEDTEAFFGQGTRLTVV.

The J gene is TRBJ1-6, the V gene TRBV10-1; weak D call: TRBD1 (5 bases). The CDR3 is 14 residues long. The V end lost 8 bases, the J end lost 0 bases, and 8 bases lay between the germline ends. CDR1 WNHNN and CDR2 SYGVQD come from the germline V gene (reference sequence). The DNA of the CDR3 is TGCGCCAGCTCTCAGGGCTCCTATAATTCACCCCTCCACTTT. Its protein is CASSQGSYNSPLHF.

V gene TRBV5-8 combines with J gene TRBJ2-1; possible D gene TRBD1, 6 bases. The V end was cut by 1 base, the J end by 5 bases, with 10 bases between. The CDR3 consists of 14 residues. Per germline, CDR1 SGHTS and CDR2 YDEGEE. The CDR3 DNA reads TGTGCCAGCAGCTTGTTGGGGGCGGACAATGAGCAGTTCTTC. Amino acid sequence: CASSLLGADNEQFF.

V gene TRBV29-1 combines with J gene TRBJ2-7; D is unclear. The germline gives CDR1 SQVTM, CDR2 ANQGSEA. V was cut by 1 base and J by 4 bases, with 8 bases left in between. The CDR3 has 12 residues. The DNA of the CDR3 is TGCAGCGTTGAAGGTTCTGAGTACGAGCAGTACTTC. It encodes CSVEGSEYEQYF.

The chain links TRBV7-9 to TRBJ1-5; D not certain. This CDR3 contains 14 residues. Germline CDR1 SEHNR, CDR2 FQNEAQ (reference sequence). V dropped 4 bases and J dropped 4 bases, with 11 bases sitting between them. The CDR3 reads CASSYNGRNQPQHF. The CDR3 DNA follows: TGTGCCAGCAGCTATAATGGGCGGAATCAGCCCCAGCATTTT. Based on the CDR3 plus reference TRBV7-9 and TRBJ1-5, the full variable domain is DTGVSQNPRHKITKRGQNVTFRCDPISEHNRLYWYRQTLGQGPEFLTYFQNEAQLEKSRLLSDRFSAERPKGSFSTLEIQRTEQGDSAMYLCASSYNGRNQPQHFGDGTRLSIL.